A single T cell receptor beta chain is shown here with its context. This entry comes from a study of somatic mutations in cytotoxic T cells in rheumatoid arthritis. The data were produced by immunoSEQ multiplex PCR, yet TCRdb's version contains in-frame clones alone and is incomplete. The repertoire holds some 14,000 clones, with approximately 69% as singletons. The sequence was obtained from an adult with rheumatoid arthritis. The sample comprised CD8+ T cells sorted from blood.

The CDR3 protein is CASSEQTESYEQYF. Here the CDR3 DNA reads TGTGCCAGCAGTGAACAGACGGAATCCTACGAGCAGTACTTC. The J gene is TRBJ2-7, the V gene TRBV6-1; D is unclear. CDR1 MNHNS and CDR2 SASEGT come from the germline V gene. CDR3 length equals 14 residues. Trimming cost V 2 bases and J 1 base, with 9 bases left between them.